This T cell receptor beta chain derives from a study of CD8+CD57+ T cells in acquired aplastic anemia. Study-level background: Sorted cells (CD4+ and CD8+) yielded DNA amounts that averaged roughly 3.2 ug. Mean read depth for CD4+ cells from healthy donors was around 11 million.

Germline CDR1 reads MGHDK; CDR2 reads SYGVNS. The CDR3 covers 13 residues. V lost 5 bases, J lost 5 bases, and 12 bases lay in between. Genomic DNA provided the template from which TCR beta VDJ and CDR3 profiles were obtained. Each CDR3 protein is one row after TCRdb ran MiXCR on the reads. The sample has some 410,000 distinct CDR3 sequences, 65% to 75% seen once; the top ten hold approximately 4%. Study-level results: Patients showed no significant difference from controls in CD8+ Simpson's diversity. Sharing between patients and controls was observed for around 30 CD8+ CDR3 sequences.

This clonotype was detected only a few times. Its antigen is not known. The sequence came from a human donor in good health, serving as a control. The sequencing input was sorted CD4+, CD8+, or CD8+CD57+ T cells (not recorded which) from PBMCs. This chain joins TRBV25-1 and TRBJ1-2; tentative D call: TRBD1 (5 bases). The CDR3 region is CASSLRPGYGYTF. The CDR3 nucleotides read TGTGCCAGCAGTTTAAGGCCAGGGTATGGCTACACCTTC.